The rows below give T cell receptor beta chains drawn from one sample of a study of T cells in Graves' hyperthyroidism and ophthalmopathy. One entry per CDR3 protein, called by TCRdb with MiXCR from the multiplex PCR reads. The sample has around 250,000 distinct CDR3 sequences, more than 12% seen once. The sequenced sample consisted of blood. The origin of the receptors is a woman in her forties with Graves' hyperthyroidism that later progressed to Graves' ophthalmopathy. Each CDR3 is given with its conserved first and last residue. A D gene is named only where the DNA matches it firmly. Clone size is given for some rows only: seen once, a few or many times, or a class if the clone is expanded.

cdr3_aa cdr3_nt j_call d_call v_call clone_size
CSAKDLGNTEAFF TGCAGTGCTAAAGACCTTGGGAACACTGAAGCTTTCTTT TRBJ1-1 . TRBV20-1 many
CASSFAGTENTEAFF TGTGCCAGCAGTTTCGCCGGGACGGAGAACACTGAAGCTTTCTTT TRBJ1-1 . TRBV27 many
CASSVEGRTDTQYF TGTGCCAGCAGCGTAGAGGGTCGCACAGATACGCAGTATTTT TRBJ2-3 . TRBV9 many
CASRAHGYEQYF TGTGCCAGCAGGGCCCACGGTTACGAGCAGTACTTC TRBJ2-7 . TRBV27 many
CASSSGGTSTDTQYF TGTGCCAGCAGCTCCGGAGGGACCAGCACAGATACGCAGTATTTT TRBJ2-3 . TRBV7-9 many
CASSYSSGNNEQFF TGTGCCAGCAGTTACAGTTCAGGAAACAATGAGCAGTTCTTC TRBJ2-1 . TRBV6-6 few
CASRSRDRENEQYF TGTGCCAGCAGGAGCCGGGACAGGGAGAACGAGCAGTACTTC TRBJ2-7 TRBD1 TRBV6-1 many
CASSPWPLETLYNEQFF TGTGCCAGCAGTCCCTGGCCCTTGGAGACACTATACAATGAGCAGTTCTTC TRBJ2-1 . TRBV28 once
CATSREPLAPHNEQFF TGTGCCACCAGCAGAGAACCCCTAGCGCCTCACAATGAGCAGTTCTTC TRBJ2-1 . TRBV15 many
CASSFPGLGWETQYF TGTGCCAGCAGTTTTCCGGGACTAGGTTGGGAGACCCAGTACTTC TRBJ2-5 TRBD2 TRBV28 many
CASSRTGTGGYEQYF TGTGCCAGCTCCCGCACCGGGACAGGGGGTTACGAGCAGTACTTC TRBJ2-7 TRBD1 TRBV5-4 many
CASSPRGGTSVEQFF TGTGCCAGCAGCCCTAGAGGAGGGACCTCCGTTGAGCAGTTCTTC TRBJ2-1 . TRBV11-2 many
CASSLLGQSYNEQFF TGTGCCAGCAGCTTACTCGGACAGTCCTACAATGAGCAGTTCTTC TRBJ2-1 . TRBV7-9 many
CASSYRRGSEAFF TGTGCCAGCAGCTACCGTCGGGGTTCTGAAGCTTTCTTT TRBJ1-1 . TRBV6-2/TRBV6-3 few
CASSATGYGKNIQYF TGTGCCAGTAGTGCGACAGGGTATGGCAAAAACATTCAGTACTTC TRBJ2-4 TRBD1 TRBV19 .
CASSASPGGTEAFF TGTGCCAGCAGCGCCTCTCCAGGAGGCACTGAAGCTTTCTTT TRBJ1-1 . TRBV9 many
CAWESWRDPRINEQFF TGTGCCTGGGAAAGCTGGCGGGACCCCAGGATCAATGAGCAGTTCTTC TRBJ2-1 . TRBV30 many
CASSGQGNTGELFF TGTGCCAGCAGTGGACAGGGTAACACCGGGGAGCTGTTTTTT TRBJ2-2 TRBD1 TRBV2 many
CASSPTGTGRSNQPQHF TGTGCCAGCAGTCCAACCGGGACAGGGAGGAGCAATCAGCCCCAGCATTTT TRBJ1-5 TRBD1 TRBV28 many
CASSDPGHRRNLFPNTIYF TGTGCCAGCAGTGATCCGGGACACCGCCGCAACTTATTTCCGAACACCATATATTTT TRBJ1-3 . TRBV6-1 .